This T cell receptor (beta chain) was sequenced for a study of OX40 agonist ivuxolimab in advanced cancers. About the research overall: The patients got ivuxolimab, which is an agonistic anti-OX40 (CD134) antibody. Past anti-PD-1, anti-PD-L1 or anti-CTLA-4 therapy was accepted, and 30% to 45% had received some.

With 8 bases clipped from V and 7 bases from J, the junction kept 3 bases outside the gene matches. Germline V gene sequence: CDR1 SNHLY, CDR2 FYNNEI. CDR3 length: 13 amino acids. The table came from immunoSEQ multiplex PCR; TCRdb's copy has only in-frame clones and leaves some out. This table has approximately 35,000 clones, roughly 74% appearing once. Study observations and caveats: There was clonal expansion of CD4+ and CD8+ blood T cells by week 6 at 0.1 to 3.0 mg/kg. CD4+ T cells averaged fewer expanded clones than CD8+ T cells.

Of note for this clone: What it recognizes is unknown.

This TCR was recovered from an adult with an advanced solid tumor such as melanoma, head and neck, liver or kidney cancer. Sequenced here: CD4+ or CD8+ T cells sorted from blood, sampled in a trial of the OX40 agonist ivuxolimab. This rearrangement joins TRBV2 to TRBJ1-6, with 9 bases lining up with TRBD1. Written as DNA, the CDR3 is TGTGCCAGCCAGGACAGGGGAAATTCACCCCTCCACTTT. Translation: CASQDRGNSPLHF.